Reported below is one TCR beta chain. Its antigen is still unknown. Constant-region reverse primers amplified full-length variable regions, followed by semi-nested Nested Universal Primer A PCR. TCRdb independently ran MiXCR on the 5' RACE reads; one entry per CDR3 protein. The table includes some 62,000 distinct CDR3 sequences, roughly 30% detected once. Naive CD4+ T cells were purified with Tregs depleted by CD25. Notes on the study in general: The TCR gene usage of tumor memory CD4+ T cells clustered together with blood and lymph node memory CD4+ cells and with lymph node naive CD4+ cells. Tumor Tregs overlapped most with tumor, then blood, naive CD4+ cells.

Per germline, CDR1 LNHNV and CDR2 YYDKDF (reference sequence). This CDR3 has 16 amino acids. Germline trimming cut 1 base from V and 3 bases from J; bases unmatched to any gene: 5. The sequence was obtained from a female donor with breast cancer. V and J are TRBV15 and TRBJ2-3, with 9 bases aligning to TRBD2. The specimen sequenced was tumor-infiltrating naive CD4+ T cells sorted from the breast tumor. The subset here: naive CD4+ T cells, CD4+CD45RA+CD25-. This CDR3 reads CATSRAVAGATDTQYF. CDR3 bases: TGTGCCACCAGCAGAGCCGTAGCGGGAGCAACAGATACGCAGTATTTT. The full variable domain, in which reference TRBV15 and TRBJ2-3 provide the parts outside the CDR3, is DAMVIQNPRYQVTQFGKPVTLSCSQTLNHNVMYWYQQKSSQAPKLLFHYYDKDFNNEADTPDNFQSRRPNTSFCFLDIRSPGLGDTAMYLCATSRAVAGATDTQYFGPGTRLTVL.